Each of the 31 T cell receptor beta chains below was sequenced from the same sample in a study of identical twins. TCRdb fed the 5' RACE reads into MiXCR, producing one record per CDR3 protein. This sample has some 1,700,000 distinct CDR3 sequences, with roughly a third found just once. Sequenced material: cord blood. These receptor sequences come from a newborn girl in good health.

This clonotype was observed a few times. CDR3 nucleotide sequence: TGTGCCAGCAGACCTACGGGACAGGGATCCTACGAGCAGTACTTC. The encoded protein is CASRPTGQGSYEQYF. V usage is TRBV28 and J usage is TRBJ2-7; 9 bases align to TRBD1. The CDR3 runs 15 residues. Germline V CDR1 and CDR2: MDHEN, SYDVKM. Trimming removed 6 bases from V and 1 base from J; junction bases left unmatched: 7.

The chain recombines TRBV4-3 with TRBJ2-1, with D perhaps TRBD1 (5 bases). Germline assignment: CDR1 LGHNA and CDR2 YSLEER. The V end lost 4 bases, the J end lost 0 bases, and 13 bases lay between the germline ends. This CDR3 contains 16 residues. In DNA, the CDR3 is TGCGCCAGCAGCCCCAGGGCCTCGAGCTCCTACAATGAGCAGTTCTTC. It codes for CASSPRASSSYNEQFF.

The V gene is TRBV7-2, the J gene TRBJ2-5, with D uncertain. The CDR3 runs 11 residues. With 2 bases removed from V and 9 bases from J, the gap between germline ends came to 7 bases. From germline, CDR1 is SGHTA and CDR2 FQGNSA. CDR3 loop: CASSLKSAQYF. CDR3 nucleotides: TGTGCCAGCAGCTTAAAGTCGGCCCAGTACTTC.

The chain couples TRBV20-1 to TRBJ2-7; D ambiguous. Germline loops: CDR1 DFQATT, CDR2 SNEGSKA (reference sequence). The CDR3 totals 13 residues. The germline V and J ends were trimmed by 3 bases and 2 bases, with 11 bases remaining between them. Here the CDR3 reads CSASGLTAYEQYF. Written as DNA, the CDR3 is TGCAGTGCTAGTGGTCTAACGGCCTACGAGCAGTACTTC.

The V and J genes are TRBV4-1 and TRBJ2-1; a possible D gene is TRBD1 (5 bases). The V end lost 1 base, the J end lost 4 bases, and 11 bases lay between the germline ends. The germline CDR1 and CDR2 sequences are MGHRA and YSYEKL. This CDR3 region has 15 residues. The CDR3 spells CASSQGGPLYNEQFF. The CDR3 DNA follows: TGCGCCAGCAGCCAAGGGGGCCCGTTGTACAATGAGCAGTTCTTC.

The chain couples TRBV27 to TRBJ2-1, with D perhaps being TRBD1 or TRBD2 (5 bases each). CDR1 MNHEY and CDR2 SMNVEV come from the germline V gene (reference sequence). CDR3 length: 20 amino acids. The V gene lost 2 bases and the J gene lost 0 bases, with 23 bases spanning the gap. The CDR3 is CASSLRDPTRISGSYNEQFF. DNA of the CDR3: TGTGCCAGCAGTTTACGGGACCCGACGAGGATTTCGGGCTCCTACAATGAGCAGTTCTTC.

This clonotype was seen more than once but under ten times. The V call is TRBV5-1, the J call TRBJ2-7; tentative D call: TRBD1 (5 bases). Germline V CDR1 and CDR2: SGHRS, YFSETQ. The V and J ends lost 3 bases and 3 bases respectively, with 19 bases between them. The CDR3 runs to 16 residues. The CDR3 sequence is CASSSKRHQGFYEQYF. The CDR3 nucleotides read TGCGCCAGCAGCTCGAAAAGACACCAGGGTTTCTACGAGCAGTACTTC.

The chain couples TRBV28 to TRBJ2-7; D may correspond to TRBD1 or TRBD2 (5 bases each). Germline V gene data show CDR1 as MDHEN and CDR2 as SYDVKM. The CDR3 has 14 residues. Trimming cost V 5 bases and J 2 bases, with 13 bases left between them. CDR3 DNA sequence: TGTGCCAGCAGTCTCTGGGACGGTCCCTACGAGCAGTACTTC. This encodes CASSLWDGPYEQYF.

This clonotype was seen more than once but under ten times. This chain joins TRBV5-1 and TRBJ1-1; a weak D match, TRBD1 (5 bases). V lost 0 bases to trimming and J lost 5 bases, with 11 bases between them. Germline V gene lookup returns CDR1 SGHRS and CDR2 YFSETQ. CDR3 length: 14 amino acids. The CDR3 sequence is CASSLDRFRTEAFF. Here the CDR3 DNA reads TGCGCCAGCAGCTTGGACAGGTTTCGTACTGAAGCTTTCTTT.

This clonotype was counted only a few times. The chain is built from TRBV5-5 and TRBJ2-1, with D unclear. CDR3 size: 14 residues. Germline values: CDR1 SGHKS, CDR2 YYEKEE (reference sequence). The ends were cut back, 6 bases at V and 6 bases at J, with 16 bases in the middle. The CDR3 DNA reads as TGTGCCAGCAACCATCAGCTTTTCGGCAATGAGCAGTTCTTC. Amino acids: CASNHQLFGNEQFF. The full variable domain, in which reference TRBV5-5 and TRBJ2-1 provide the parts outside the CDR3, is DAGVTQSPTHLIKTRGQQVTLRCSPISGHKSVSWYQQVLGQGPQFIFQYYEKEERGRGNFPDRFSARQFPNYSSELNVNALLLGDSALYLCASNHQLFGNEQFFGPGTRLTVL.

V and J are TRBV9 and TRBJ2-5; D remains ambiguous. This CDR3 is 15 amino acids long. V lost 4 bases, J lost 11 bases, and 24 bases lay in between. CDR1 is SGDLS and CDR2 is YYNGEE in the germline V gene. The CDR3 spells CASSPQGPRTNEQYF. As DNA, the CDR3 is TGTGCCAGCAGCCCTCAAGGGCCCCGCACAAATGAGCAGTACTTC.

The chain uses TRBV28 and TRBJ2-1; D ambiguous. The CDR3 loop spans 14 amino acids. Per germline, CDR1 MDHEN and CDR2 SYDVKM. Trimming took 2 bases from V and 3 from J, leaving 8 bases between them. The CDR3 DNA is TGTGCCAGCAGTTTACCAGTATTCTACAATGAGCAGTTCTTC. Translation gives CASSLPVFYNEQFF.

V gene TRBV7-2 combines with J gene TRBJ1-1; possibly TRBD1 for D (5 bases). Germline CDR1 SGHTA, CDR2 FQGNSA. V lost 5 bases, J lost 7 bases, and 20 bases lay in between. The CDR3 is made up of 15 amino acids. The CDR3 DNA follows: TGTGCCAGCAGCCCCCGGCTCTCCGGGGCCCTTGAAGCTTTCTTT. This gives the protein CASSPRLSGALEAFF.

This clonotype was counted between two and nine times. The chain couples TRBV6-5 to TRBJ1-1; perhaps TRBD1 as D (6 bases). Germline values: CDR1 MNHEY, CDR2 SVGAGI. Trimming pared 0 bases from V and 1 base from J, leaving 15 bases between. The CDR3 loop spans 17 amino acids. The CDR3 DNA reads TGTGCCAGCAGTTACTCGAGCGTCAGGGGTGAGAACACTGAAGCTTTCTTT. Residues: CASSYSSVRGENTEAFF.

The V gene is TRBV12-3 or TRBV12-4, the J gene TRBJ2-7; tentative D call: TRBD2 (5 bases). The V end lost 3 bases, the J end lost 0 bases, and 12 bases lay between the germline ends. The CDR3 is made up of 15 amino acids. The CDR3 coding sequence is TGTGCCAGCAGTTTTGACGGGGTCAGCTCCTACGAGCAGTACTTC. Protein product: CASSFDGVSSYEQYF.

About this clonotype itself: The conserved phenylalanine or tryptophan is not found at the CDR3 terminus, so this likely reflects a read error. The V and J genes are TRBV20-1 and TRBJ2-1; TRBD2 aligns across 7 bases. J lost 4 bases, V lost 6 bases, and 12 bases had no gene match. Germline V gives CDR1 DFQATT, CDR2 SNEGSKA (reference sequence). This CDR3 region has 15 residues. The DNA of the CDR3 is TGCAGTGCCAGGACTAGTGAGAGGGGATACAATGAGCAGTTCTGC. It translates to CSARTSERGYNEQFC.

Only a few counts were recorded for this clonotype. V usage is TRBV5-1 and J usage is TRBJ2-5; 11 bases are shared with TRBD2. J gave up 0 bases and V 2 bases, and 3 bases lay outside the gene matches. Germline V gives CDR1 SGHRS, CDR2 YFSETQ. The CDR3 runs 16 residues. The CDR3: CASSLRLAGHQETQYF. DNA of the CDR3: TGCGCCAGCAGCTTACGACTAGCGGGGCACCAAGAGACCCAGTACTTC.

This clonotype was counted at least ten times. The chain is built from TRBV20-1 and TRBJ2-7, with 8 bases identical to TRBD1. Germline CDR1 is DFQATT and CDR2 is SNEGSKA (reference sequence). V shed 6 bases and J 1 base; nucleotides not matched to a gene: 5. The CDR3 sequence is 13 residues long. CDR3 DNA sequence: TGCAGTGCCACTACAGGGGGTTCCTACGAGCAGTACTTC. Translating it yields CSATTGGSYEQYF.

CDR3 in DNA: TGCGCCAGCAGCTTGGACGGACAAATTGAGCAGACCCAGTACTTC. As protein: CASSLDGQIEQTQYF. The rearrangement links TRBV5-1 to TRBJ2-5, with D possibly matching TRBD1 (5 bases). Trimming cost V 0 bases and J 6 bases, with 15 bases left between them. The CDR3 is 15 amino acids. CDR1 SGHRS and CDR2 YFSETQ come from the germline V gene.

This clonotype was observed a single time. The CDR3, as DNA: TGTGCCACCAGTGATTATCGGGCCAACGTCCTGACTTTC. Translating it yields CATSDYRANVLTF. The chain joins TRBV24-1 to TRBJ2-6, with unresolved D. The germline gives CDR1 KGHDR, CDR2 SFDVKD. The CDR3 has 13 amino acids. Between the trimmed V and J ends, which lost 2 bases and 5 bases, there was a span of 3 bases.

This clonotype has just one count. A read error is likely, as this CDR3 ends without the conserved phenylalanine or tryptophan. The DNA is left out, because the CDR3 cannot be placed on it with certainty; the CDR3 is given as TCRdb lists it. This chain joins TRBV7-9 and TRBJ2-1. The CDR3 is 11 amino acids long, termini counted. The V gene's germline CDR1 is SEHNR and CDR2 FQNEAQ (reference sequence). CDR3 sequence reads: CASSPLHEQFI.

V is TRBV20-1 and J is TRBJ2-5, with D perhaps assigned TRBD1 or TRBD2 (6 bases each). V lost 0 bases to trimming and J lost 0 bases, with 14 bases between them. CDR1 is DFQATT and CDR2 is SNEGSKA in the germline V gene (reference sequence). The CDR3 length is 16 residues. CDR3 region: CSARDSGARYQETQYF. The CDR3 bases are TGCAGTGCTAGAGATTCGGGGGCACGGTACCAAGAGACCCAGTACTTC.

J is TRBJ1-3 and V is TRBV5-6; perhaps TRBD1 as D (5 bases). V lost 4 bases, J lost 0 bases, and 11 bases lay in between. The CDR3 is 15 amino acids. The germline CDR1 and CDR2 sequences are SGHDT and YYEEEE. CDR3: CASSGPGDSGNTIYF. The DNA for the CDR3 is TGTGCCAGCAGCGGTCCGGGGGACTCTGGAAACACCATATATTTT.

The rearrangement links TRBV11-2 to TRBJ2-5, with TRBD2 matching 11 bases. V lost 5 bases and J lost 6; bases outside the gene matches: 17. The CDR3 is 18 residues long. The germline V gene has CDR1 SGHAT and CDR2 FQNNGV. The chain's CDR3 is CASSLRLAGQPTFQTQYF. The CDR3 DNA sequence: TGTGCCAGCAGCCTGCGACTAGCGGGGCAGCCAACATTCCAGACCCAGTACTTC. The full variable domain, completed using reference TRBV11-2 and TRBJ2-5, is EAGVAQSPRYKIIEKRQSVAFWCNPISGHATLYWYQQILGQGPKLLIQFQNNGVVDDSQLPKDRFSAERLKGVDSTLKIQPAKLEDSAVYLCASSLRLAGQPTFQTQYFGPGTRLLVL.

The CDR3 loop is CSATGLAGITDTQYF. The CDR3 DNA reads TGCAGTGCCACGGGACTAGCGGGGATCACAGATACGCAGTATTTT. The chain couples TRBV20-1 to TRBJ2-3; 13 bases are a match to TRBD2. With V trimmed by 6 bases and J by 2 bases, 5 bases remained unmatched. Looked up from germline, CDR1 is DFQATT and CDR2 is SNEGSKA (reference sequence). This CDR3 has 15 amino acids.

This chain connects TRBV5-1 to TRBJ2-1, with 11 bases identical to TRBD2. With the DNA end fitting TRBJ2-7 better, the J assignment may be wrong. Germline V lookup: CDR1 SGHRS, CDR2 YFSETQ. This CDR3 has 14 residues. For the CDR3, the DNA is TGCGCCAGCAGATTAGCGGGAGGGAGAAATGAGCAGTACTTC. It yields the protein CASRLAGGRNEQYF.

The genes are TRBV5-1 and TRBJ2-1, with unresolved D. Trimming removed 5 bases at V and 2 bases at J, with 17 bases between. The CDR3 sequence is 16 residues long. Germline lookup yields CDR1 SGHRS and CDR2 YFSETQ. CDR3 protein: CASRAAVLGTYNEQFF. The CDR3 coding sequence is TGCGCCAGCAGGGCGGCCGTGCTGGGGACCTACAATGAGCAGTTCTTC.

The CDR3 loop reads CSARLTGSNTEAFF. The CDR3 nucleotides read TGCAGTGCTAGACTGACAGGGAGTAACACTGAAGCTTTCTTT. V usage is TRBV20-1 and J usage is TRBJ1-1, with 7 bases lining up with TRBD1. CDR3 length: 14 residues. Germline loops: CDR1 DFQATT, CDR2 SNEGSKA (reference sequence). With V trimmed by 2 bases and J by 2 bases, 5 bases remained unmatched.

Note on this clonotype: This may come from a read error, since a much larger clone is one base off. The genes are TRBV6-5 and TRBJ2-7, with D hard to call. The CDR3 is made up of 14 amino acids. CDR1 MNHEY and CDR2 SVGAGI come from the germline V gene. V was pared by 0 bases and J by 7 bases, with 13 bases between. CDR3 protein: CASSYSGFYNEQYF. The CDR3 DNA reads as TGTGCCAGCAGTTACTCAGGGTTTTACAATGAGCAGTACTTC.

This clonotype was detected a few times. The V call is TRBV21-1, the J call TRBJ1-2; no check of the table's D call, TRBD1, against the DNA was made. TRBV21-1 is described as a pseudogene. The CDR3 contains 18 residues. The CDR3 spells CASRASWTGGETHYGYTF. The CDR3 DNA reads TGTGCCAGCAGAGCTTCATGGACAGGGGGAGAAACCCACTATGGCTACACCTTC.

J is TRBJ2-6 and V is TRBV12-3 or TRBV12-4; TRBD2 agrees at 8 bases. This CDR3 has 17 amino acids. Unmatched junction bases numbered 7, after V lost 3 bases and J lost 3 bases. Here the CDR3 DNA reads TGTGCCAGCAGTTTGACGGGAGGGCCCAATGGGGCCAACGTCCTGACTTTC. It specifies CASSLTGGPNGANVLTF.